This T cell receptor (beta chain) was sequenced during a study of T-cell memory formation after mild COVID-19. Overall study: Clusters of TCRs were largely donor specific.

Study-wide results and caveats: The study found contracting CD4+ clones mainly in CM and EM and contracting CD8+ clones in EMRA. From day 15 to 85, contracting clones were balanced between CD4 and CD8, whereas later expanders leaned toward CD4+.

The CDR3 sequence is 17 residues long. Germline-derived CDR1 and CDR2 are LGHDT and YNNKEL (reference sequence). Between the trimmed V and J ends, which lost 5 bases and 2 bases, there was a span of 21 bases. This clonotype was observed a handful of times. Antigen: not known. cDNA libraries for TCR alpha and TCR beta, carrying sample barcodes and UMIs, came from 5'RACE with constant-segment primers. TCRdb processed the 5' RACE reads anew with MiXCR; each CDR3 protein has one entry. Seen here are roughly 130,000 distinct CDR3 sequences, 16% observed once, and the top ten hold approximately 13%. V usage is TRBV3-1 and J usage is TRBJ2-5; weak D call: TRBD1 (5 bases). The receptor's source is an adult woman who had mild COVID-19 (a few samples of this study predate the infection). Cell type and time point are not known. Source material: PBMCs or a T cell subset sorted from them (not recorded which). In nucleotides, the CDR3 is TGTGCCAGCAGCAAAAATCCAAAAGTGACAGAACAAGAGACCCAGTACTTC. It specifies CASSKNPKVTEQETQYF.